These T cell receptor beta chains were read from a single sample in a study of regulatory T cells in long-lasting Graves disease. TCRdb ran MiXCR on the multiplex PCR reads and lists one entry per CDR3 protein. The table has about 460,000 distinct CDR3 sequences, 11% to 15% seen once. Another study also made use of these data, one on T cells in Graves' hyperthyroidism and ophthalmopathy.

The sequenced sample was peripheral blood mononuclear cells (PBMCs), obtained at new diagnosis, from a patient treated with antithyroid drugs. Receptor source: a woman between 45 and 65 years old with Graves disease. CDR3s include the opening cysteine and the closing phenylalanine or tryptophan. Fields, in order: J gene, V gene, CDR3 protein.

>TRBJ2-7|TRBV6-2/TRBV6-3
CASSYTAYEQYF
>TRBJ2-7|TRBV12-3/TRBV12-4
CASTHSGRSYEQYF
>TRBJ2-5|TRBV24-1
CATSDLNRRGQETQYF
>TRBJ1-4|TRBV27
CASSPRQDETEKLFF
>TRBJ2-1|TRBV28
CASRKRGSYNEQFF
>TRBJ1-2|TRBV28
CASSLSAGGLGYTF
>TRBJ2-7|TRBV28
CASVRGFSYEQYF
>TRBJ2-7|TRBV2
CARSQIETSGLEPYEQYF
>TRBJ2-5|TRBV6-2/TRBV6-3
CASSETAFKETQYF
>TRBJ1-6|TRBV25-1
CASRPPGFRSPLHF
>TRBJ2-5|TRBV18
CASSPTSLETQYF
>TRBJ2-1|TRBV5-4
CASSRPGQDSDEQFF
>TRBJ1-6|TRBV2
CASSPAAPTLHF
>TRBJ2-1|TRBV28
CASTALDNEQFF
>TRBJ2-7|TRBV18
CASSPRGDRVYEQYF
>TRBJ2-6|TRBV28
CASSREPGSGANVLTF
>TRBJ2-7|TRBV6-1
CASSYLGLAGNEQYF
>TRBJ2-7|TRBV6-2/TRBV6-3
CASSYGQLVEQYF
>TRBJ2-1|TRBV6-1
CASSRAGGPNEQFF
>TRBJ1-4|TRBV30
CAWSAHTAGGREKLFF
>TRBJ2-1|TRBV29-1
CSVEWGDYGQFF
>TRBJ1-3|TRBV10-3
CAISTGTGNTIYF
>TRBJ2-3|TRBV5-8
CASSFSGSGDTQYF
>TRBJ2-5|TRBV11-2
CASSSRQGRETQYF
>TRBJ2-7|TRBV5-1
CASSSSGIEQYF